This T cell receptor (beta chain) was recorded in a study of OX40 agonist ivuxolimab in advanced cancers. Regarding the study as a whole: Partial responders treated at 0.1-3.0 mg/kg exhibited clonal expansion among the lowest measured.

This clone was observed once. The antigen is undetermined. CDR1 SGHKS and CDR2 YYEKEE come from the germline V gene (reference sequence). The CDR3 runs 16 residues. V dropped 1 base and J dropped 4; count of bases not matched to a gene: 7. Measured with immunoSEQ multiplex PCR; TCRdb has only the in-frame clones, and not every one. The sample lists about 13,000 clones; around two thirds were seen once. Sample: CD4+ or CD8+ T cells sorted from blood, taken in a trial of the OX40 agonist ivuxolimab. The chain couples TRBV5-5 to TRBJ2-5, with 10 bases that match TRBD2. The receptor was derived from an adult with an advanced solid tumor such as melanoma, head and neck, liver or kidney cancer. The CDR3 sequence: CASSLQPSGSGETQYF. As DNA, the CDR3 is TGTGCCAGCAGCTTGCAACCTAGCGGGAGCGGAGAGACCCAGTACTTC.